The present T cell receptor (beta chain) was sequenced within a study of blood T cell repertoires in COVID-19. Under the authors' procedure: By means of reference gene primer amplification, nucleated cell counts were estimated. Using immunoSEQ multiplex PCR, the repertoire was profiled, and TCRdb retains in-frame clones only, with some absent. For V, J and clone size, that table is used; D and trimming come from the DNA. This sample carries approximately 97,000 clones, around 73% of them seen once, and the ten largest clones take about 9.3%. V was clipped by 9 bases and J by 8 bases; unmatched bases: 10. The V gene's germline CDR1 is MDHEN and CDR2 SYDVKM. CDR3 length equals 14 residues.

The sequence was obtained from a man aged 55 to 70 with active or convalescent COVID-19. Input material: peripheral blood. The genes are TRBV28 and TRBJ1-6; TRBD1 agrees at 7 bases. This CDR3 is CASTRDRRDSPLHF. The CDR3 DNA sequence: TGTGCCAGTACACGGGACAGAAGAGATTCACCCCTCCACTTT.